Listed below are T cell receptor beta chains from one sample, sequenced in a study of tumor and adjacent non-tumor tissue in lung cancer. TCRdb re-called the multiplex PCR reads through MiXCR, storing one row per CDR3 protein. The data contain fewer than 80,000 distinct CDR3 sequences, roughly 70% of them singletons. The source material was lung tumor tissue. The receptors were gathered from a woman aged 65 to 85 with non-small cell lung cancer. Both conserved end residues are trimmed from each CDR3. The D gene is left open where the match is weak.

>15|TRBJ2-5|TRBD1|TRBV4-1
TSSQFGQGLLQETQY
>9|TRBJ2-7|-|TRBV4-2
ASSQEDKQY
>13|TRBJ2-1|TRBD2|TRBV11-3
ASSLASGSYDEQS
>13|TRBJ2-1|-|TRBV29-1
SPRPYAEGYNGQF
>12|TRBJ1-1|-|TRBV12-3/TRBV12-4
ANRPIPVDTEAF
>10|TRBJ2-7|-|TRBV4-1
ASNSGPDEQY
>13|TRBJ2-7|-|TRBV7-9
ASNSKTALWSPQY
>11|TRBJ1-1|-|TRBV11-1
ASIEDRSTEAF
>16|TRBJ2-2|-|TRBV5-6
ASSPPRAGDLNTGELF
>16|TRBJ2-1|TRBD2|TRBV5-1
ASSLVGSGSPTSIEQF
>13|TRBJ2-1|-|TRBV12-3/TRBV12-4
ASSLDWRGRDEQF
>10|TRBJ2-7|-|TRBV24-1
ATSMGGYEQY
>12|TRBJ1-5|-|TRBV12-5
TSALSESGQPQH